The clone carrying this TCR beta chain was observed a single time. Its antigen remains unknown. TCRdb processed the 5' RACE reads anew with MiXCR; each CDR3 protein has one entry. The table has approximately 540,000 distinct CDR3 sequences, about 13% seen once. There are 14 residues in the CDR3. V was cut by 3 bases and J by 5 bases, with 13 bases left in between. From germline, CDR1 is SGHVS and CDR2 FNYEAQ. The data stem from a study of CD8 T cells in ankylosing spondylitis. The study, taken as a whole, reports: Some of these motif variants have turned up before, in reports on reactive arthritis synovial fluid and blood. What appeared characteristic of ankylosing spondylitis blood was a TCR beta motif of under 10 highly homologous variants. Within peripheral blood, clones linked to disease were CD8+ and relatively rare.

This TCR came from a male donor with ankylosing spondylitis. What was sequenced was blood, either unsorted or a sorted T cell fraction (not recorded which). V is TRBV7-6 and J is TRBJ2-5; tentatively, D is TRBD2 (5 bases). CDR3 sequence reads: CASSFGVREETQYF. The CDR3 region has the DNA TGTGCCAGCAGCTTCGGAGTGAGGGAGGAGACCCAGTACTTC. Drawing the rest from reference TRBV7-6 and TRBJ2-5, the complete variable domain is GAGVSQSPRYKVTKRGQDVALRCDPISGHVSLYWYRQALGQGPEFLTYFNYEAQQDKSGLPNDRFSAERPEGSISTLTIQRTEQRDSAMYRCASSFGVREETQYFGPGTRLLVL.